This paragraph reports one T cell receptor (beta chain). Trimming cost V 2 bases and J 7 bases, with 10 bases left between them. In germline, CDR1 is SGDLS, CDR2 YYNGEE. The CDR3 loop spans 13 amino acids. The record originates from a study of T cells in Graves' hyperthyroidism and ophthalmopathy. TCR beta CDR3 sequences were amplified from RNA transcripts. An initial round of RT-PCR targeting the TCR CDR3 relied on the HTBI primer set. A single record per CDR3 protein comes from TCRdb applying MiXCR to the multiplex PCR reads. The sample has a few hundred thousand distinct CDR3 sequences, roughly 17% seen once; the top ten hold 17%.

The chain employs TRBV9 and TRBJ2-1, with a possible D match to TRBD2 (6 bases). The source material was blood. The TCR originated in a woman aged 18-29 years with Graves' ophthalmopathy. CDR3 coding DNA: TGTGCCAGCAGCGTTTCCGGGGGAAATGAGCAGTTCTTC. Residues: CASSVSGGNEQFF.